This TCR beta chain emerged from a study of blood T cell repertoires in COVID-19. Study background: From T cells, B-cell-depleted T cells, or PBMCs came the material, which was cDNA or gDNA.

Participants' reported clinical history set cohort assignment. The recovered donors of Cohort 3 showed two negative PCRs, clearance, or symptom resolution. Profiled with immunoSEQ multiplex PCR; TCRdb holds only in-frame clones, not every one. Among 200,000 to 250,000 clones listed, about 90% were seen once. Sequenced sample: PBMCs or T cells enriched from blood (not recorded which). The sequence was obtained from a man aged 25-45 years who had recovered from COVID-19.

The CDR3 DNA reads as TGTGCCAGCAGTTTTTCCCCTAGAACCGGGGAGCTGTTTTTT. Residues: CASSFSPRTGELFF. The chain has TRBV27 and TRBJ2-2; the D is unclear. The CDR3 consists of 14 residues. In germline, CDR1 is MNHEY, CDR2 SMNVEV (reference sequence). V lost 3 bases and J 5 bases, leaving 10 bases between the germline ends.